These T cell receptor beta chains were read from a single sample in a study of blood T cell repertoires in COVID-19. Measured with immunoSEQ multiplex PCR; TCRdb has only the in-frame clones, and not every one. The sample holds roughly 220,000 clones, about 88% seen once. The sample was PBMCs or T cells enriched from blood (not recorded which). Source of these receptors: a woman aged 25 to 45 who had recovered from COVID-19. CDR3s include the opening cysteine and the closing phenylalanine or tryptophan. D genes are given only for firm matches. Rows may omit the clone size; those that give it use once, few, many or a size class.

DNA,CDR3,length,J,size,V,D
TGTGCCAGCAGTTTCCGGGCGGGTCCCCTCCACTTT,CASSFRAGPLHF,12,TRBJ1-6,-,TRBV11-1,-
TGTGCCAGCAGCCAAGATCGGTTGAGCAATCAGCCCCAGCATTTT,CASSQDRLSNQPQHF,15,TRBJ1-5,few,TRBV3-1/TRBV3-2,-
TGTGCCAGCAGCCTTGACAGCAATTCACCCCTCCACTTT,CASSLDSNSPLHF,13,TRBJ1-6,-,TRBV5-4,-
TGTGCCAGCAGTACAGGCCTAGCGGGGGGCCTATTCTACAATGAGCAGTTCTTC,CASSTGLAGGLFYNEQFF,18,TRBJ2-1,-,TRBV28,TRBD2
TGTGCCAGCAGCCCGACAGCGACGTCCTATGGCTACACCTTC,CASSPTATSYGYTF,14,TRBJ1-2,-,TRBV13,-
TGTGCCAGCAGCGCTAGGGGACAGGGATTTTACGAGCAGTACTTC,CASSARGQGFYEQYF,15,TRBJ2-7,-,TRBV13,TRBD1
TGTGCCAGCAGCCCAGACCTGAACACCGGGGAGCTGTTTTTT,CASSPDLNTGELFF,14,TRBJ2-2,once,TRBV3-1/TRBV3-2,-
TGTGCCAGCAGCTTAACTTCGGGATATAATTCACCCCTCCACTTT,CASSLTSGYNSPLHF,15,TRBJ1-6,-,TRBV7-9,-
TGTGCCAGCTCACCTCCTCTAGCGGGGGGGCGCGAGCAGTACTTC,CASSPPLAGGREQYF,15,TRBJ2-7,few,TRBV18,TRBD2
TGTGCCAGTAGTCCTAGCGGGGGGGCCCAAGGGACCCAGTACTTC,CASSPSGGAQGTQYF,15,TRBJ2-5,-,TRBV19,TRBD2
TGTGCCAGCAGTTACAGGGGAAACAGGAATGAAAAACTGTTTTTT,CASSYRGNRNEKLFF,15,TRBJ1-4,once,TRBV6-5,-
TGCGCCAGCAGCTTGGTAGGGGTTAATAGCTATGGCTACACCTTC,CASSLVGVNSYGYTF,15,TRBJ1-2,-,TRBV5-1,-
TGTGCCAGCAGGGGGTGGACTAGTTCACCCCTCCACTTT,CASRGWTSSPLHF,13,TRBJ1-6,-,TRBV6-5,-
TGTGCCAGCAGTTTCACAGGGGTGGATTCACCCCTCCACTTT,CASSFTGVDSPLHF,14,TRBJ1-6,-,TRBV6-5,TRBD1
TGTGCCAGCAGCCGCGGCAGGGATCTTGGCTACACCTTC,CASSRGRDLGYTF,13,TRBJ1-2,-,TRBV19,-
TGTGCCAGCAGCCAGAACAGGGGTTCGGGTCAGCCCCAGCATTTT,CASSQNRGSGQPQHF,15,TRBJ1-5,-,TRBV4-2,TRBD1
TGTGCCAGCAGCTCAACAGAGAAAACTAGCACAGATACGCAGTATTTT,CASSSTEKTSTDTQYF,16,TRBJ2-3,-,TRBV5-6,-
TGTGCCAGCAGTTACTCGGGTCCTAGCAACACCGGGGAGCTGTTTTTT,CASSYSGPSNTGELFF,16,TRBJ2-2,once,TRBV6-2/TRBV6-3,-
TGCGCCAGCAGCCAAGGGGCGGGAGACTACGAGCAGTACTTC,CASSQGAGDYEQYF,14,TRBJ2-7,-,TRBV4-3,TRBD2
TGTGCCAGCAGGGGGACAGGGGTTAAACAAGCTTTCTTT,CASRGTGVKQAFF,13,TRBJ1-1,-,TRBV5-4,TRBD1
TGTGCCAGCAGCCGGGACAGGGCAAAGAACACTGAAGCTTTCTTT,CASSRDRAKNTEAFF,15,TRBJ1-1,-,TRBV7-6,TRBD1
TGTGCCAGCAGCCCTGACAGGGGAGGCTACGAGCAGTACTTC,CASSPDRGGYEQYF,14,TRBJ2-7,-,TRBV7-2,TRBD1
TGTGCCAGTCAGCGCGGGGGGCCTACCTACGAGCAGTACTTC,CASQRGGPTYEQYF,14,TRBJ2-7,-,TRBV19,TRBD2
TGTGCCAGCAGCCAATACGCCGGCAGGGATAACACTGAAGCTTTCTTT,CASSQYAGRDNTEAFF,16,TRBJ1-1,few,TRBV3-1/TRBV3-2,-
TGTGCCAGTAGTATCTCCCTACAGAGCACAGATACGCAGTATTTT,CASSISLQSTDTQYF,15,TRBJ2-3,once,TRBV19,-
TGTGCCAGCAGCTTAGCGGGGACAGGGAAGGGTCCCAACACTGAAGCTTTCTTT,CASSLAGTGKGPNTEAFF,18,TRBJ1-1,few,TRBV13,TRBD1
TGTGCCAGCAGTTTGTACAGGGAAGGTTTGAACACTGAAGCTTTCTTT,CASSLYREGLNTEAFF,16,TRBJ1-1,-,TRBV27,-
TGTGCCAGCAGTTACTCGATCCGGGTACACACTGAAGCTTTCTTT,CASSYSIRVHTEAFF,15,TRBJ1-1,-,TRBV6-5,-
TGTGCCAGCAGCTTGCACAGGGGACAAGAGACCCAGTACTTC,CASSLHRGQETQYF,14,TRBJ2-5,-,TRBV7-2,TRBD1
TGCGCCAGCAACACCGCGGGGGGGACGCCCGGGGAGCTGTTTTTT,CASNTAGGTPGELFF,15,TRBJ2-2,-,TRBV5-1,TRBD2
TGTGCCAGCAGCCAGGGACTAGCGGGGGGGCCCGCCGGGGAGCTGTTTTTT,CASSQGLAGGPAGELFF,17,TRBJ2-2,once,TRBV7-3,TRBD2
TGTGCCAGCAGCCAAGTCCCGGAGACGTTTCCCTATAATTCACCCCTCCACTTT,CASSQVPETFPYNSPLHF,18,TRBJ1-6,-,TRBV3-1/TRBV3-2,-
TGTGCCAGCAGCTTAGCCGGGAACACCGGGGAGCTGTTTTTT,CASSLAGNTGELFF,14,TRBJ2-2,-,TRBV11-3,-
TGTGCCACGAAACGTAGCGGGGGCCCAACCTTCTACAATGAGCAGTTCTTC,CATKRSGGPTFYNEQFF,17,TRBJ2-1,-,TRBV19,TRBD2
TGTGCCAGTAGTATAGAGCGGAGGAACACTGAAGCTTTCTTT,CASSIERRNTEAFF,14,TRBJ1-1,-,TRBV19,-
TGTGCCAGCAGCCAACGTGCGGGATCGCAGCCCCAGCATTTT,CASSQRAGSQPQHF,14,TRBJ1-5,-,TRBV3-1/TRBV3-2,-
TGTGCCAGCAGCCCCAAAGTGGTATTACTTTCTAACTATGGCTACACCTTC,CASSPKVVLLSNYGYTF,17,TRBJ1-2,-,TRBV4-2,-
TGTGCCAGCAGCTCTCAAGGAGTGAACACTGAAGCTTTCTTT,CASSSQGVNTEAFF,14,TRBJ1-1,-,TRBV5-4,-
TGCGCCAGCAGCTCCTACCCGGCGGGGGAACCCCAAGAGACCCAGTACTTC,CASSSYPAGEPQETQYF,17,TRBJ2-5,-,TRBV5-1,TRBD2
TGTGCCAGCAGCCTAGGTTTAACGGCTAACTATGGCTACACCTTC,CASSLGLTANYGYTF,15,TRBJ1-2,-,TRBV6-5,-
TGCGCCAGCAGCTTGGCCGGAACAGGATACCAAGAGACCCAGTACTTC,CASSLAGTGYQETQYF,16,TRBJ2-5,once,TRBV5-1,-
TGTGCTAGTGGCAAGGGAGGCTTCATGAACACTGAAGCTTTCTTT,CASGKGGFMNTEAFF,15,TRBJ1-1,few,TRBV12-5,-
TGTGCCATCAGTGAGTCGTACAGCCAAGAGACCCAGTACTTC,CAISESYSQETQYF,14,TRBJ2-5,-,TRBV10-3,-
TGTGCCAGCAGCCAAGATCTCGACACTGAAGCTTTCTTT,CASSQDLDTEAFF,13,TRBJ1-1,-,TRBV3-1/TRBV3-2,-
TGTGCCAGCAGCGGGACTAGCGGGGGGAAAGAGACCCAGTACTTC,CASSGTSGGKETQYF,15,TRBJ2-5,-,TRBV2,TRBD2
TGTGCCAGTAGTATAGATCCACAGGGCTATGGCTACACCTTC,CASSIDPQGYGYTF,14,TRBJ1-2,many,TRBV19,-
TGTGCCAGCAGCCAAGCTAGATCCCTCCTTCGAAACACCATATATTTT,CASSQARSLLRNTIYF,16,TRBJ1-3,-,TRBV14,-
TGTGCCAGCAGTGACCAGGGCAGGGGAGCTTTCTTT,CASSDQGRGAFF,12,TRBJ1-1,-,TRBV2,-
TGTGCCAGCAAAAGAGAGGCAAACACCGGGGAGCTGTTTTTT,CASKREANTGELFF,14,TRBJ2-2,-,TRBV7-2,-